This TCR beta chain appears in the sequencing data of a study of blood T cell repertoires in COVID-19. Study as a whole: Samples of COVID-19 (acute and convalescent) were obtained from the United States, Italy and Spain.

Authors' processing steps: Reference gene primer amplification gave estimated nucleated cell counts. The method was immunoSEQ multiplex PCR; TCRdb's version includes in-frame clones alone and lacks a portion of them. That table is the source of V, J and clone size, and D and trimming were worked out from the DNA. The data hold tens of thousands of clones, with approximately 88% observed a single time. The TCR comes from a man in his forties or fifties with active COVID-19. The source material was peripheral blood.

The CDR3 spells CAWSARGAGDSGIQYF. CDR3 coding DNA: TGTGCCTGGAGTGCTCGAGGGGCGGGGGATAGTGGCATTCAGTACTTC. The J gene is TRBJ2-4, the V gene TRBV30, with 7 bases aligning to TRBD2. CDR1 is GTSNPN, CDR2 SVGIG, per germline (reference sequence). With V trimmed by 1 base and J by 9 bases, 15 bases remained unmatched. The CDR3 length is 16 residues.